This section outlines one TCR beta chain sequence together with its context. During active infection, Seattle patients enrolled and were then monitored through disease. The data were taken from a study of blood T cell repertoires in COVID-19. Study in general: Sample material is recorded as cDNA or gDNA derived from T cells, B-cell-depleted T cells, or PBMCs.

The V end was cut by 4 bases, the J end by 0 bases, with 15 bases between. This CDR3 has 16 amino acids. Looked up from germline, CDR1 is SGHRS and CDR2 is YFSETQ. Per the original methods: Counts of nucleated cells, estimated from reference gene primer amplification, were obtained. Sequencing used immunoSEQ multiplex PCR; TCRdb keeps in-frame clones, though not all of them. That table supplies the V and J calls and clone size; D and trimming were determined from the DNA. The table has around 150,000 clones, 82% seen once; the top ten hold 7%. Sequenced material: peripheral blood. The chain joins TRBV5-1 to TRBJ2-3, with a possible D match to TRBD2 (5 bases). This receptor was obtained from a woman aged 40 to 50 with COVID-19, enrolled during active disease. The CDR3 region has the DNA TGCGCCAGCAGCGCCCGGACTTCACTAAGCACAGATACGCAGTATTTT. Translating it yields CASSARTSLSTDTQYF.